This T cell receptor (beta chain) was recovered during a study of T cells in Graves' hyperthyroidism and ophthalmopathy. In its sample, this clonotype was seen many times. From RNA transcripts, TCR beta CDR3 regions were amplified. The primer set for the first-round RT-PCR of the TCR CDR3 was HTBI. TCRdb passed the multiplex PCR reads through MiXCR, listing each CDR3 protein once. The table includes around 290,000 distinct CDR3 sequences, over 15% detected once. Source material: blood. This receptor was taken from a woman aged 55-69 years with Graves' ophthalmopathy.

CDR3 loop: CATSVDRGGYEQYF. The CDR3 DNA reads TGTGCCACCAGCGTGGACAGGGGAGGCTACGAGCAGTACTTC. The chain employs TRBV15 and TRBJ2-7; 9 nucleotides line up with TRBD1. This CDR3 region has 14 residues. Germline V gene sequence: CDR1 LNHNV, CDR2 YYDKDF (reference sequence). Trimming took 5 bases from V and 3 from J; bases not matched to a gene: 5.